Listed below are T cell receptor beta chains from one sample, sequenced in a study of blood T cell repertoires in COVID-19. Some clones are missing from TCRdb's copy, which holds only in-frame ones; the method was immunoSEQ multiplex PCR. The repertoire holds approximately 90,000 clones, with approximately 90% as singletons. The sequencing input was peripheral blood. These receptor sequences come from a man aged 50-60 years with acute or convalescent COVID-19. CDR3s include the opening cysteine and the closing phenylalanine or tryptophan. A D gene is named only where the DNA matches it firmly. Part of the rows lack a size; the others show once, few, many or a class for expanded clones.

>TRBJ1-6|TRBD1|TRBV28|NA
CASKTGGNSPLHF
TGTGCCAGCAAGACAGGGGGCAACTCACCCCTCCACTTT
>TRBJ1-1|NA|TRBV5-1|once
CASSLGPRGTEAFF
TGCGCCAGCAGCTTGGGGCCCAGGGGTACTGAAGCTTTCTTT
>TRBJ1-5|NA|TRBV3-1/TRBV3-2|NA
CASSQTGYSNQPQHF
TGTGCCAGCAGCCAAACAGGGTATAGCAATCAGCCCCAGCATTTT
>TRBJ1-5|TRBD1|TRBV19|NA
CASTRTGGNSQPQHF
TGTGCCAGTACCAGGACAGGGGGCAACAGTCAGCCCCAGCATTTT
>TRBJ1-1|TRBD1|TRBV28|NA
CASSAPGQGVEAFF
TGTGCCAGCAGTGCGCCGGGACAGGGTGTAGAAGCTTTCTTT
>TRBJ1-5|NA|TRBV5-1|NA
CASSLEGVSNQPQHF
TGCGCCAGCAGCTTAGAGGGGGTTAGCAATCAGCCCCAGCATTTT
>TRBJ2-1|TRBD2|TRBV4-1|NA
CASSQAGRRGGRNEQFF
TGCGCCAGCAGCCAAGCAGGTCGGCGGGGGGGCCGGAATGAGCAGTTCTTC
>TRBJ2-5|NA|TRBV3-1/TRBV3-2|once
CASSQGHRQETQYF
TGTGCCAGCAGCCAAGGGCACCGACAAGAGACCCAGTACTTC
>TRBJ2-2|NA|TRBV5-1|once
CASSLSQAHTGELFF
TGCGCCAGCAGCTTGAGTCAGGCGCACACCGGGGAGCTGTTTTTT
>TRBJ1-1|NA|TRBV6-5|NA
CASRVRQGMNTEAFF
TGTGCCAGCAGGGTAAGGCAGGGGATGAACACTGAAGCTTTCTTT
>TRBJ2-3|TRBD2|TRBV7-2|NA
CASSSGTISTDTQYF
TGTGCCAGCAGCTCCGGGACTATTAGCACAGATACGCAGTATTTT
>TRBJ1-6|NA|TRBV2|NA
CASMLQMNSPLHF
TGTGCCAGCATGCTACAGATGAATTCACCCCTCCACTTT
>TRBJ1-4|TRBD1|TRBV5-6|NA
CASSSPGQGNEKLFF
TGTGCCAGCAGCTCCCCGGGACAGGGGAATGAAAAACTGTTTTTT
>TRBJ1-2|TRBD1|TRBV3-1/TRBV3-2|few
CASSQARTGADYGYTF
TGTGCCAGCAGCCAAGCACGGACAGGGGCAGACTATGGCTACACCTTC
>TRBJ2-5|NA|TRBV4-1|NA
CASSQDYTGARGETQYF
TGCGCCAGCAGCCAAGATTATACCGGGGCGCGGGGCGAGACCCAGTACTTC
>TRBJ1-3|NA|TRBV7-2|once
CASSSYYGNTIYF
TGTGCCAGCAGCTCCTATTATGGAAACACCATATATTTT
>TRBJ2-1|TRBD2|TRBV3-1/TRBV3-2|NA
CASSQTQGSGGAVEQFF
TGTGCCAGCAGCCAAACTCAAGGGAGCGGGGGGGCGGTGGAGCAGTTCTTC
>TRBJ2-7|TRBD1|TRBV6-5|NA
CASRRDSYEQYF
TGTGCCAGCAGACGGGACAGCTACGAGCAGTACTTC
>TRBJ1-2|NA|TRBV19|NA
CASSTYTGRETGYTF
TGTGCCAGTAGTACCTACACAGGGAGAGAGACGGGCTACACCTTC
>TRBJ1-2|TRBD1|TRBV5-1|NA
CASSSWTGDYGYTF
TGCGCCAGCAGCTCGTGGACAGGGGACTATGGCTACACCTTC
>TRBJ2-5|NA|TRBV13|once
CASSSLAQETQYF
TGTGCCAGCAGCTCCCTAGCGCAAGAGACCCAGTACTTC
>TRBJ2-3|NA|TRBV30|NA
CAWTRAAATDTQYF
TGTGCCTGGACGAGGGCCGCCGCCACAGATACGCAGTATTTT
>TRBJ1-2|TRBD1|TRBV30|NA
CAWTQGAGQGLYGYTF
TGTGCCTGGACCCAAGGGGCGGGACAGGGCCTATATGGCTACACCTTC
>TRBJ2-3|TRBD2|TRBV7-2|NA
CASSLGLAGGRSKQYF
TGTGCCAGCAGCTTAGGGCTAGCGGGGGGCCGCTCCAAGCAGTATTTT
>TRBJ2-3|NA|TRBV3-1/TRBV3-2|NA
CASISRGGRADTQYF
TGTGCCAGCATCTCAAGGGGGGGCCGGGCAGATACGCAGTATTTT
>TRBJ1-1|NA|TRBV19|NA
CASNKKAGYTEAFF
TGTGCCAGTAATAAAAAAGCAGGTTACACTGAAGCTTTCTTT
>TRBJ2-2|NA|TRBV2|NA
CASGWSPGELFF
TGTGCCAGCGGCTGGAGCCCCGGGGAGCTGTTTTTT
>TRBJ2-1|NA|TRBV29-1|NA
CSVVYRARGEQFF
TGCAGCGTTGTGTACAGGGCCCGGGGTGAGCAGTTCTTC
>TRBJ1-4|NA|TRBV5-4|NA
CASSSRRREPEKLFF
TGTGCCAGCAGCTCCCGTAGACGGGAACCTGAAAAACTGTTTTTT
>TRBJ1-2|TRBD1|TRBV19|NA
CASSTRQGVANYGYTF
TGTGCCAGTAGTACTCGACAGGGGGTAGCTAACTATGGCTACACCTTC
>TRBJ1-3|NA|TRBV7-8|NA
CASTSRSSGNTIYF
TGTGCCAGCACCTCGCGGAGCTCTGGAAACACCATATATTTT
>TRBJ1-5|TRBD1|TRBV2|NA
CASRQGDWNNQPQHF
TGTGCCAGCAGACAGGGGGATTGGAACAATCAGCCCCAGCATTTT